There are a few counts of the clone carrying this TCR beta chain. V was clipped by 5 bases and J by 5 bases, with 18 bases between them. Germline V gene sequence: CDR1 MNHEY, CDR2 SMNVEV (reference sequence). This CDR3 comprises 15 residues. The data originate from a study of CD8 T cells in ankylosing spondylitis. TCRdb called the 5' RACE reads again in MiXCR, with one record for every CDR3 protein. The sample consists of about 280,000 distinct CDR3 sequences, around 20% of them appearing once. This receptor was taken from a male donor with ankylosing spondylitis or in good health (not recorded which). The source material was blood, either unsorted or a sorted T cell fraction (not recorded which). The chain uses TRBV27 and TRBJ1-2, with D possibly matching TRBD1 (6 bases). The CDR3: CASSRTPDSPYGYTF. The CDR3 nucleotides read TGTGCCAGCAGTCGAACCCCGGACAGCCCTTATGGCTACACCTTC.